A single sample is the source of the 27 T cell receptor beta chains below, sequenced in a study of breast tumors, draining lymph nodes, adjacent tissues. The lymph nodes were axillary draining lymph nodes from breast cancer patients. In TCRdb, the multiplex PCR reads were re-called with MiXCR into one record per CDR3 protein. The table includes about 180,000 distinct CDR3 sequences, about 33% detected once. Specimen: axillary lymph node tissue. The receptor source for this set is a female donor with breast cancer. Some clones in this sample may be carry-over from other donors' samples.

The genes are TRBV28 and TRBJ1-2; 10 bases align to TRBD1. The germline gives CDR1 MDHEN, CDR2 SYDVKM. This CDR3 contains 17 residues. Trimming cost V 8 bases and J 4 bases; bases outside gene matches: 16. The CDR3 sequence is CASLSAGPDRGTYGYTF. DNA of the CDR3: TGTGCCAGCTTGTCCGCTGGGCCGGACAGGGGGACCTATGGCTACACCTTC.

This clonotype was observed many times. Given a much more abundant clone one base away, this may be a read error. The J gene is TRBJ2-5, the V gene TRBV15; D is possibly TRBD2 (5 bases). V was pared by 2 bases and J by 3 bases, with 13 bases between. Germline CDR1 LNHNV, CDR2 YYDKDF (reference sequence). The CDR3 consists of 15 residues. CDR3 residues: CATSRPAATEETQYF. CDR3 nucleotides: TGTGCCACCAGCAGACCAGCGGCTACCGAAGAGACCCAGTACTTC.

Ten or more counts support this clonotype. J is TRBJ2-1 and V is TRBV20-1, with 8 bases lining up with TRBD1. The V gene's germline CDR1 is DFQATT and CDR2 SNEGSKA (reference sequence). The CDR3 has 14 residues. The V gene end was trimmed by 3 bases and the J gene end by 0 bases; junction bases not matched to a gene: 1. The CDR3 sequence is CSARDRVSYNEQFF. DNA for the CDR3: TGCAGTGCTAGGGACAGGGTCTCCTACAATGAGCAGTTCTTC.

This chain connects TRBV9 to TRBJ1-2; D is unclear. Germline CDR1 reads SGDLS; CDR2 reads YYNGEE. Trimming removed 4 bases from V and 7 bases from J, with 11 bases in between. There are 12 residues in the CDR3. CDR3 bases: TGTGCCAGCAGCCAAGTGCAGGCTGGCTACACCTTC. It codes for CASSQVQAGYTF. Full variable domain (outside the CDR3, taken from reference TRBV9 and TRBJ1-2): DSGVTQTPKHLITATGQRVTLRCSPRSGDLSVYWYQQSLDQGLQFLIQYYNGEERAKGNILERFSAQQFPDLHSELNLSSLELGDSALYFCASSQVQAGYTFGSGTRLTVV.

This clonotype was detected only a few times. This sequence joins TRBV27 and TRBJ1-5, with D maybe TRBD1 (6 bases). Per germline, CDR1 MNHEY and CDR2 SMNVEV (reference sequence). CDR3 size: 14 residues. Trimming removed 0 bases from V and 11 bases from J, with 14 bases in between. CDR3: CASSLSQGSSAQHF. DNA of the CDR3: TGTGCCAGCAGTTTATCGCAGGGGTCGAGTGCCCAGCATTTT.

This clonotype was observed a handful of times. The J gene is TRBJ2-1, the V gene TRBV13; 9 bases map to TRBD2. The CDR3 sequence is 17 residues long. With 1 base clipped from V and 6 bases from J, the junction kept 10 bases outside the gene matches. CDR1 PRHDT and CDR2 FYEKMQ come from the germline V gene (reference sequence). CDR3 amino acids: CASSLELAGALFNEQFF. CDR3 nucleotide sequence: TGTGCCAGCAGCTTAGAATTAGCGGGGGCCCTATTCAATGAGCAGTTCTTC.

The sample holds many counts of this clonotype. The J gene is TRBJ1-5, the V gene TRBV5-8, with D perhaps matching TRBD1 (6 bases). Germline V gene data show CDR1 as SGHTS and CDR2 as YDEGEE. This CDR3 contains 12 residues. The V and J ends lost 5 bases and 11 bases respectively, with 14 bases between them. Here the CDR3 reads CASRFEGQTQHF. CDR3 bases: TGTGCCAGCAGATTCGAGGGACAAACCCAGCATTTT.

A few counts support this clonotype. V is TRBV6-6 and J is TRBJ2-2, with D possibly being TRBD2 (6 bases). This CDR3 contains 15 residues. Germline values: CDR1 MNHNY, CDR2 SVGAGI (reference sequence). V gave up 10 bases and J gave up 1 base, with 16 bases separating them. The DNA for the CDR3 is TGTGCCACCCCTCGCGGGACCCAGAACACCGGGGAGCTGTTTTTT. The encoded protein is CATPRGTQNTGELFF.

There are many counts of this clonotype. This chain connects TRBV6-6 to TRBJ2-2, with D unresolved. V was shortened by 4 bases and J by 8 bases, with 5 bases between the two germline ends. The germline CDR1 and CDR2 sequences are MNHNY and SVGAGI (reference sequence). This CDR3 is 11 amino acids long. The CDR3 sequence: CASSLLGELFF. The CDR3 nucleotides read TGTGCCAGCAGTTTATTAGGGGAGCTGTTTTTT.

This clonotype was found many times. The CDR3 sequence is CASAQVDSAYEQYF. The CDR3 DNA sequence: TGTGCCAGCGCCCAAGTAGACTCCGCCTACGAGCAGTACTTC. The chain is built from TRBV7-9 and TRBJ2-7; D is ambiguous. The V end was cut by 8 bases, the J end by 2 bases, with 16 bases between. In germline, CDR1 is SEHNR, CDR2 FQNEAQ (reference sequence). The CDR3 is 14 amino acids.

This clonotype was observed many times. The chain employs TRBV7-8 and TRBJ1-3, with 7 bases that match TRBD1. The V gene end was trimmed by 4 bases and the J gene end by 0 bases; junction bases not matched to a gene: 15. CDR3 length: 19 residues. Looked up from germline, CDR1 is SGHVS and CDR2 is FQNEAQ. The CDR3 loop is CASSSNRGKSSLSGNTIYF. CDR3 DNA sequence: TGTGCCAGCAGCTCTAACAGGGGAAAATCCTCTCTCTCTGGAAACACCATATATTTT.

This chain uses TRBV13 with TRBJ1-2; 7 nucleotides align to TRBD1. CDR1 and CDR2 (germline): PRHDT, FYEKMQ (reference sequence). Unmatched junction bases numbered 17, after V lost 5 bases and J lost 2 bases. This CDR3 spans 18 amino acids. CDR3 protein: CASSEPGTEVPLNYGYTF. The CDR3 region has the DNA TGTGCCAGCAGCGAACCCGGGACAGAGGTCCCCTTGAACTATGGCTACACCTTC.

This clonotype has just a few counts. This chain links TRBV3-1 with TRBJ2-1, with 10 bases lining up with TRBD2. Germline V gene sequence: CDR1 LGHDT, CDR2 YNNKEL (reference sequence). This CDR3 has 14 residues. With V trimmed by 8 bases and J by 6 bases, 7 bases remained unmatched. CDR3 sequence reads: CASQSGGAINEQFF. CDR3 bases: TGTGCCAGCCAGAGCGGGGGGGCCATCAATGAGCAGTTCTTC.

This chain connects TRBV5-1 to TRBJ2-3, with D perhaps TRBD2 (5 bases). The CDR3 consists of 13 residues. Germline loops: CDR1 SGHRS, CDR2 YFSETQ. V shed 3 bases and J shed 1 base, with 6 bases lying between them. CDR3 DNA: TGCGCCAGCAGCTCGGAGGGCACAGATACGCAGTATTTT. This gives the protein CASSSEGTDTQYF.

This clonotype was recorded at least ten times. This rearrangement joins TRBV6-1 to TRBJ2-2, with a weak D call TRBD1 (6 bases). V was cut by 6 bases and J by 6 bases, with 14 bases left in between. The CDR3 totals 14 residues. Per germline, CDR1 MNHNS and CDR2 SASEGT. The CDR3 spells CASRRSEGAGELFF. The CDR3 DNA follows: TGTGCCAGCAGGAGATCAGAGGGGGCCGGGGAGCTGTTTTTT.

This clonotype was found a few times. This may arise from a read error, as a much more abundant clone is one base away. The V gene is TRBV7-9, the J gene TRBJ2-1; no clear D. CDR1 is SEHNR, CDR2 FQNEAQ, per germline (reference sequence). The CDR3 contains 15 residues. CDR3 sequence reads: CASSLVRAERGEQLF. The CDR3 bases are TGTGCCAGCAGCTTAGTAAGGGCCGAGAGAGGTGAGCAGCTCTTC.

This clonotype was recorded many times. V usage is TRBV10-1 and J usage is TRBJ2-5, with D unclear. V was cut by 4 bases and J by 2 bases, with 8 bases left in between. Germline CDR1 is WNHNN and CDR2 is SYGVQD (reference sequence). The CDR3 length is 13 residues. The CDR3 sequence: CASSGTVQETQYF. CDR3 sequence (DNA): TGCGCCAGCAGTGGAACAGTACAAGAGACCCAGTACTTC.

The chain links TRBV19 to TRBJ1-1; TRBD1 matches 8 bases. The CDR3 has 16 amino acids. Trimming at V came to 1 base and at J to 6 bases, leaving 10 bases not matched to a gene. The germline V gene has CDR1 LNHDA and CDR2 SQIVND (reference sequence). CDR3 DNA sequence: TGTGCCAGTAGTATAGCTAAGCAGGGGGCACGGTCTGAAGCTTTCTTT. This sequence encodes CASSIAKQGARSEAFF.

The rearrangement uses TRBV5-5 and TRBJ1-1, with D possibly matching TRBD1 (6 bases). This CDR3 has 15 residues. Germline lookup yields CDR1 SGHKS and CDR2 YYEKEE (reference sequence). Trimming left V 4 bases short and J 0 bases short, with 13 bases between. For the CDR3, the DNA is TGTGCCAGCAGCCCGGAGGGACAACTGAACACTGAAGCTTTCTTT. Its translation is CASSPEGQLNTEAFF.

In its sample, this clonotype was seen many times. The J gene is TRBJ1-6, the V gene TRBV19; unclear D gene. The CDR3 contains 14 residues. Per the germline V gene, CDR1 is LNHDA and CDR2 is SQIVND (reference sequence). The germline V and J ends were trimmed by 5 bases and 4 bases, with 9 bases remaining between them. The chain's CDR3 is CASSLGEYNSPLHF. CDR3 nucleotide sequence: TGTGCCAGTAGTCTGGGAGAATATAATTCACCCCTCCACTTT.

Concerning this clonotype itself: Given a much more abundant clone one base away, this may be a read error. Here the CDR3 omits its conserved ending phenylalanine or tryptophan, so a read error is the likely source. V gene TRBV20-1 combines with J gene TRBJ2-7; a weak D match, TRBD1 (6 bases). This CDR3 has 13 amino acids. The germline gives CDR1 DFQATT, CDR2 SNEGSKA (reference sequence). V was shortened by 4 bases and J by 4 bases, with 14 bases between the two germline ends. DNA of the CDR3: TGCAGTGCTAATTCGGGACACAATTACGAGCAGTACCTC. This gives the protein CSANSGHNYEQYL.

This clonotype has only a few counts. This chain links TRBV7-2 with TRBJ2-4, with D unclear. V was cut by 1 base and J by 3 bases, with 16 bases left in between. The germline V gene encodes CDR1 SGHTA and CDR2 FQGNSA. This CDR3 region has 17 residues. CDR3 sequence: CASSLDAGWPLKNIQYF. CDR3 DNA: TGTGCCAGCAGCTTAGATGCCGGATGGCCCCTCAAAAACATTCAGTACTTC.

The sample holds many counts of this clonotype. The chain links TRBV10-3 to TRBJ1-2, with 7 bases matching TRBD1. The CDR3 sequence is 14 residues long. V shed 6 bases and J 5 bases; nucleotides not matched to a gene: 9. Germline CDR1 and CDR2: ENHRY and SYGVKD. This CDR3 is CAISLIGQAYGYTF. CDR3 coding DNA: TGTGCCATCAGCCTGATAGGACAGGCGTATGGCTACACCTTC.

The chain is built from TRBV5-1 and TRBJ2-7; 7 bases are a match to TRBD2. The germline V gene encodes CDR1 SGHRS and CDR2 YFSETQ. The CDR3 has 15 residues. The V gene end was trimmed by 4 bases and the J gene end by 3 bases; junction bases not matched to a gene: 10. The CDR3 here is CASSRGDGPVYEQYF. The CDR3 DNA reads as TGCGCCAGCAGCCGGGGGGACGGTCCAGTCTACGAGCAGTACTTC.

This clonotype has ten or more counts. This chain uses TRBV4-2 with TRBJ2-3; tentatively, D is TRBD1 (5 bases). The length of the CDR3 is 15 residues. Trimming removed 4 bases from V and 0 bases from J, with 11 bases in between. Germline V CDR1 and CDR2: LGHNA, YNFKEQ. CDR3 coding DNA: TGTGCCAGCAGCCTTGACAGACGAAGCACAGATACGCAGTATTTT. The encoded protein is CASSLDRRSTDTQYF.

This clonotype was observed many times. The chain uses TRBV19 and TRBJ2-5, with a weak D call TRBD2 (6 bases). Trimming took 9 bases from V and 5 from J, leaving 13 bases between them. This CDR3 comprises 12 residues. Germline CDR1 reads LNHDA; CDR2 reads SQIVND (reference sequence). CDR3 residues: CARQTRAETQYF. The CDR3 bases are TGTGCCAGACAGACTAGGGCTGAGACCCAGTACTTC.

Comment on this clonotype: In this CDR3 the conserved last residue, phenylalanine or tryptophan, is missing, so a read error is likely. This chain uses TRBV7-2 with TRBJ2-2; 10 nucleotides line up with TRBD2. Germline loops: CDR1 SGHTA, CDR2 FQGNSA. With 6 bases clipped from V and 9 bases from J, the junction kept 13 bases outside the gene matches. CDR3 length: 16 amino acids. CDR3 amino acids: CASSDPLAGTTRELFL. The CDR3 DNA follows: TGTGCCAGCAGTGATCCACTAGCGGGAACGACCAGGGAGCTGTTTCTT.